What follows are 13 T cell receptor beta chains derived from one specimen sequenced in a study of T cell repertoires in cytomegalovirus infection. TCRdb called the reads again in MiXCR, with one record for every CDR3 protein. The top ten clones hold about 24% of a sample with more than 500,000 distinct CDR3 sequences, approximately 16% of them seen once. The sample consisted of CD8+ T cells from PBMCs. These receptors originate from a human donor in good health (CMV status not recorded). Some clones in this sample may be carry-over from other donors' samples.

This clonotype was seen more than once but under ten times. The chain has TRBV9 and TRBJ1-2, with a possible D match to TRBD1 (5 bases). Germline lookup yields CDR1 SGDLS and CDR2 YYNGEE. The CDR3 covers 14 residues. The ends were cut back, 2 bases at V and 5 bases at J, with 13 bases in the middle. The DNA for the CDR3 is TGTGCCAGCAGCGTTTCCGGGACCGTATATGGCTACACCTTC. This translates into CASSVSGTVYGYTF.

Worth noting for this clonotype: Likely a read error: the CDR3 ends without its conserved phenylalanine or tryptophan. No DNA is shown, since the ends of the CDR3 on it are uncertain; the CDR3 is the one TCRdb lists. This chain joins TRBV6-6 and TRBJ2-1; TRBD1, the D gene given by the table, was not confirmed from the DNA. Per the germline V gene, CDR1 is MNHNY and CDR2 is SVGAGI (reference sequence). The CDR3 length is 15 residues, termini included. The CDR3 loop reads CASSTTGGAYNEQLL.

This clonotype was observed at least ten times. The chain carries TRBV7-8 and TRBJ2-1, with 14 positions matching TRBD2. From germline, CDR1 is SGHVS and CDR2 FQNEAQ. This CDR3 spans 18 amino acids. After removal of 2 bases from V and 4 bases from J, the junction contained 7 bases not matched to a gene. CDR3 loop: CASSLPGTSGRIYNEQFF. CDR3 nucleotides: TGTGCCAGCAGCTTACCCGGGACTAGCGGGAGAATATACAATGAGCAGTTCTTC.

With regard to this clonotype: A read error may be the cause here, since a much bigger clone is one base away. The J gene is TRBJ2-1, the V gene TRBV6-1; 9 bases line up with TRBD2. Per the germline V gene, CDR1 is MNHNS and CDR2 is SASEGT. The CDR3 spans 14 residues. J lost 12 bases, V lost 3 bases, and 9 bases had no gene match. The CDR3 spells CASSELAGLHVQFF. CDR3 DNA: TGTGCCAGCAGTGAGCTAGCGGGACTTCATGTGCAGTTCTTC.

This clonotype came up many times. The CDR3 loop is CASSEQGAGTEAFF. DNA for the CDR3: TGTGCCAGCAGTGAACAGGGGGCGGGAACTGAAGCTTTCTTT. The genes are TRBV6-1 and TRBJ1-1; the match to TRBD1 covers 8 bases. CDR3 length equals 14 residues. After removal of 2 bases from V and 5 bases from J, the junction contained 4 bases not matched to a gene. The germline CDR1 and CDR2 sequences are MNHNS and SASEGT.

The rearrangement joins TRBV4-1 to TRBJ1-2, with D possibly being TRBD1 (5 bases). V lost 4 bases and J lost 1, with 16 bases in between. CDR1 is MGHRA and CDR2 is YSYEKL in the germline V gene. The CDR3 runs 16 residues. CDR3 sequence reads: CASSLRGPPDNYGYTF. For the CDR3, the DNA is TGCGCCAGCAGCCTCCGGGGACCGCCTGATAACTATGGCTACACCTTC.

This clonotype has a handful of counts. This rearrangement joins TRBV6-1 to TRBJ2-7, with TRBD1 identical over 9 bases. The CDR3 is 14 residues long. The germline gives CDR1 MNHNS, CDR2 SASEGT. J was trimmed by 7 bases and V by 6 bases; bases with no gene match: 10. The CDR3 region is CASRPDRGLYEQYF. Written as DNA, the CDR3 is TGTGCCAGCAGACCGGACAGGGGACTCTATGAGCAGTACTTC.

To note about this clonotype: This could be a read error, since a much larger clone is one nucleotide away. The chain has TRBV7-9 and TRBJ2-7; the D is unclear. Germline assignment: CDR1 SEHNR and CDR2 FQNEAQ (reference sequence). The length of the CDR3 is 12 residues. Trimming took off 2 bases at V and 2 bases at J, with 4 bases between the two ends. The CDR3 coding sequence is TGTGCCAGCAGCTTAATGCCCTACGAGCAGTACTTC. Its protein product is CASSLMPYEQYF.

As concerns this clonotype: A single base separates this from a much larger clone, so it may be a read error. This chain links TRBV7-9 with TRBJ1-5; perhaps TRBD1 as D (6 bases). Trimming cost V 1 base and J 6 bases, with 19 bases left between them. CDR1 and CDR2 (germline): SEHNR, FQNEAQ (reference sequence). CDR3 length: 17 residues. CDR3 sequence reads: CASSLVPGHGTSQPQHF. DNA for the CDR3: TGTGCCAGCAGCTTAGTTCCGGGACATGGGACGAGTCAGCCCCAGCATTTT.

The rearrangement uses TRBV4-2 and TRBJ2-2; no definite D call. The CDR3 runs 14 residues. Germline V gene data show CDR1 as LGHNA and CDR2 as YNFKEQ. Trimming pared 4 bases from V and 5 bases from J, leaving 11 bases between. The DNA for the CDR3 is TGTGCCAGCAGCCCTTACTTGGGGACCGGGGAGCTGTTTTTT. Translating it yields CASSPYLGTGELFF.

Many counts were recorded for this clonotype. CDR3 sequence reads: CATAGQGHSNTEAFF. The CDR3 coding sequence is TGTGCCACGGCGGGACAGGGTCATTCGAACACTGAAGCTTTCTTT. This chain uses TRBV10-3 with TRBJ1-1; 9 bases match TRBD1. The V gene's germline CDR1 is ENHRY and CDR2 SYGVKD. Trimming at V came to 10 bases and at J to 1 base, leaving 10 bases not matched to a gene. The CDR3 length is 15 residues.

This clonotype was detected ten times or more. This rearrangement joins TRBV2 to TRBJ1-1; D may be TRBD1 (6 bases). Between the trimmed V and J ends, which lost 3 bases and 1 base, there was a span of 12 bases. This CDR3 spans 15 amino acids. The germline gives CDR1 SNHLY, CDR2 FYNNEI. This CDR3 reads CASSEGQGRNTEAFF. In DNA form, the CDR3 reads TGTGCCAGCAGTGAGGGGCAGGGGAGGAACACTGAAGCTTTCTTT.

The CDR3 DNA sequence: TGTGCCAGCAGCGGTTGGGGCTCCTACGAGCAGTACTTC. Protein: CASSGWGSYEQYF. V usage is TRBV7-9 and J usage is TRBJ2-7, with D uncertain. Deletions cut 5 bases from V and 0 bases from J, with 8 bases between. CDR3 length: 13 amino acids. The germline V gene encodes CDR1 SEHNR and CDR2 FQNEAQ (reference sequence).